Presented here are 27 T cell receptor beta chains from one specimen sequenced in a study of Graves' ophthalmopathy and Graves' hyperthyroidism. The authors amplified TCR beta CDR3 regions from RNA transcripts. Scientists carried out first-round RT-PCR using HTBI primers and then a second-round multiplex PCR. MiXCR, run by TCRdb on the multiplex PCR reads, gives a single entry per CDR3 protein. The sample yields hundreds of thousands of distinct CDR3 sequences, approximately 22% seen once. Sequenced sample: peripheral blood. The source is a woman under 30 with stable Graves' hyperthyroidism. Some clones in this sample may be carry-over from other donors' samples.

Remarks on this clonotype: A much larger clone sits a single nucleotide away, making a read error possible. The chain links TRBV30 to TRBJ2-7; D is possibly TRBD1 (5 bases). V was pared by 4 bases and J by 3 bases, with 7 bases between. CDR1 and CDR2 (germline): GTSNPN, SVGIG (reference sequence). The CDR3 length is 11 residues. This CDR3 reads CAWTDSYEQYF. CDR3 nucleotide sequence: TGTGCCTGGACCGACAGCTACGAGCAGTACTTC.

This chain connects TRBV28 to TRBJ2-2; TRBD1 might be the D (5 bases). CDR1 and CDR2 (germline): MDHEN, SYDVKM. Trimming cost V 8 bases and J 9 bases, with 10 bases left between them. CDR3 size: 11 residues. The CDR3 DNA sequence: TGTGCCAGCGCCTGGGGCCGGGAGCTGTTTTTT. Protein product: CASAWGRELFF.

In this sample, this clonotype turned up many times. The rearrangement uses TRBV28 and TRBJ2-7; D uncertain. CDR3 length: 15 residues. Trimming left V 6 bases short and J 5 bases short, with 20 bases between. The germline CDR1 and CDR2 sequences are MDHEN and SYDVKM. The DNA of the CDR3 is TGTGCCAGCAGCCTCGCACGGCCCGTTTCCAACGAGCAGTACTTC. Its protein product is CASSLARPVSNEQYF. The whole variable domain, filled in from reference TRBV28 and TRBJ2-7, reads DVKVTQSSRYLVKRTGEKVFLECVQDMDHENMFWYRQDPGLGLRLIYFSYDVKMKEKGDIPEGYSVSREKKERFSLILESASTNQTSMYLCASSLARPVSNEQYFGPGTRLTVT.

This clonotype was counted at least ten times. The chain joins TRBV10-3 to TRBJ1-2; 9 bases map to TRBD1. Trimming removed 9 bases from V and 1 base from J; junction bases left unmatched: 6. The length of the CDR3 is 14 residues. Germline V lookup: CDR1 ENHRY, CDR2 SYGVKD. The CDR3 coding sequence is TGTGCCATAACAAGACAGGGGGATAACTATGGCTACACCTTC. Its protein is CAITRQGDNYGYTF.

This clonotype appeared many times. The chain combines TRBV11-3 with TRBJ2-7; 8 nucleotides match TRBD1. CDR1 SGHNT and CDR2 YENEEA come from the germline V gene. V shed 5 bases and J 6 bases; nucleotides not matched to a gene: 6. The CDR3 contains 13 residues. The CDR3 DNA follows: TGTGCCAGCAGCCAGGGACAGGTTGGCGAGCAGTACTTC. Protein: CASSQGQVGEQYF.

The V gene is TRBV6-1, the J gene TRBJ1-6; no reliable D call. V was cut by 8 bases and J by 6 bases, with 14 bases left in between. Germline values: CDR1 MNHNS, CDR2 SASEGT. The CDR3 contains 14 residues. The CDR3 region is CASALGVFNSPLHF. CDR3 nucleotide sequence: TGTGCCAGCGCCCTCGGGGTTTTTAATTCACCCCTCCACTTT.

This clonotype was seen repeatedly, ten times or more. The chain is built from TRBV6-1 and TRBJ2-7; D perhaps matches TRBD1 (6 bases). Germline CDR1 is MNHNS and CDR2 is SASEGT. Trimming left V 2 bases short and J 3 bases short, with 8 bases between. The CDR3 length is 13 residues. DNA for the CDR3: TGTGCCAGCAGTGAAAGGGACAACTACGAGCAGTACTTC. This translates into CASSERDNYEQYF.

This clonotype was seen repeatedly, ten times or more. This chain uses TRBV12-3 or TRBV12-4 with TRBJ1-2, with D perhaps matching TRBD1 (6 bases). The CDR3 has 14 residues. V was cut by 7 bases and J by 4 bases, with 16 bases left in between. The CDR3 DNA reads as TGTGCCAGCAACGAGGGGGGGCAGGGCTATGGCTACACCTTC. Translation gives CASNEGGQGYGYTF.

This clonotype showed up many times. The chain recombines TRBV2 with TRBJ2-2; D is ambiguous. The CDR3 length is 12 residues. CDR1 and CDR2 (germline): SNHLY, FYNNEI. Trimming took 8 bases from V and 6 from J, leaving 10 bases between them. The CDR3 coding sequence is TGTGCCAGCCTCGCCCGGTCCGGGGAGCTGTTTTTT. Translating gives CASLARSGELFF.

This clonotype was observed a single time. The V call is TRBV12-3 or TRBV12-4, the J call TRBJ1-1, with D possibly matching TRBD1 (6 bases). This CDR3 is built from 16 residues. V lost 7 bases and J lost 4, with 22 bases in between. This CDR3 is CASTRAITGRVTEAFF. In nucleotides, the CDR3 is TGTGCCAGCACCCGCGCGATTACAGGGCGGGTCACTGAAGCTTTCTTT.

V usage is TRBV5-5 and J usage is TRBJ1-1; weak D call: TRBD1 (6 bases). This CDR3 region has 16 residues. Germline V gene sequence: CDR1 SGHKS, CDR2 YYEKEE (reference sequence). The ends were cut back, 0 bases at V and 7 bases at J, with 19 bases in the middle. The CDR3 loop is CASSLDYREIPSEAFF. CDR3 sequence (DNA): TGTGCCAGCAGCTTGGATTACAGGGAGATTCCTAGTGAAGCTTTCTTT.

This clonotype was seen many times. The genes are TRBV10-3 and TRBJ2-2; TRBD1 matches 9 bases. In germline, CDR1 is ENHRY, CDR2 SYGVKD. The CDR3 is 17 residues long. After removal of 4 bases from V and 0 bases from J, the junction contained 6 bases not matched to a gene. The CDR3 nucleotides are TGTGCCATCAGTGGGACAGGGGCGGATTCGAACACCGGGGAGCTGTTTTTT. Its protein product is CAISGTGADSNTGELFF.

The V gene is TRBV20-1, the J gene TRBJ2-7; weak D call: TRBD1 (5 bases). CDR1 is DFQATT, CDR2 SNEGSKA, per germline (reference sequence). Trimming took off 4 bases at V and 4 bases at J, with 20 bases between the two ends. The CDR3 spans 15 residues. CDR3 residues: CSAMKFRDPVYEQYF. The CDR3 bases are TGCAGTGCTATGAAGTTCAGGGATCCGGTTTACGAGCAGTACTTC.

The chain combines TRBV7-8 with TRBJ1-2; a possible D gene is TRBD1 (5 bases). Germline V CDR1 and CDR2: SGHVS, FQNEAQ. The CDR3 covers 14 residues. Trimming pared 8 bases from V and 1 base from J, leaving 14 bases between. In DNA, the CDR3 is TGTGCCAGCGGCTCCAGACAGCGTAACTATGGCTACACCTTC. Its translation is CASGSRQRNYGYTF.

This sequence joins TRBV20-1 and TRBJ2-7; D remains unclear. CDR3 size: 12 residues. CDR1 and CDR2 (germline): DFQATT, SNEGSKA (reference sequence). V lost 4 bases, J lost 5 bases, and 12 bases lay in between. The chain's CDR3 is CSAKPDVDEQYF. For the CDR3, the DNA is TGCAGTGCTAAACCCGACGTGGACGAGCAGTACTTC.

This clonotype was recorded at least ten times. The chain combines TRBV7-9 with TRBJ1-1; possible D gene TRBD1, 6 bases. CDR3 length equals 13 residues. CDR1 is SEHNR, CDR2 FQNEAQ, per germline (reference sequence). V lost 3 bases and J 4 bases, leaving 9 bases between the germline ends. The CDR3 loop is CASSFGGLTEAFF. The CDR3 DNA follows: TGTGCCAGCAGCTTCGGGGGCCTCACTGAAGCTTTCTTT.

The chain uses TRBV6-2 or TRBV6-3 and TRBJ2-5; 13 bases agree with TRBD2. This CDR3 has 16 residues. Trimming took 5 bases from V and 4 from J; bases not matched to a gene: 7. The germline gives CDR1 MNHEY, CDR2 SVGEGT. In DNA form, the CDR3 reads TGTGCCAGCAGTCCGGTAGGACTAGCGGGAGCAGAGACCCAGTACTTC. It translates to CASSPVGLAGAETQYF.

This sequence joins TRBV20-1 and TRBJ2-2, with 7 positions matching TRBD1. The CDR3 runs 14 residues. J lost 3 bases, V lost 6 bases, and 7 bases had no gene match. Germline CDR1 reads DFQATT; CDR2 reads SNEGSKA (reference sequence). CDR3 protein: CSATTGWDTGELFF. The CDR3 DNA follows: TGCAGTGCGACGACAGGGTGGGACACCGGGGAGCTGTTTTTT.

This clonotype has a handful of counts. The chain is built from TRBV7-2 and TRBJ1-6, with D unresolved. Germline CDR1 is SGHTA and CDR2 is FQGNSA. The CDR3 contains 15 residues. With 5 bases removed from V and 7 bases from J, the gap between germline ends came to 15 bases. CDR3 amino acids: CASSPESGLNSPLHF. In DNA, the CDR3 is TGTGCCAGCAGCCCCGAATCAGGCCTAAATTCACCCCTCCACTTT.

There are a few counts of this clonotype. One end of the junction is discordant with germline, which a read error may explain. This rearrangement joins TRBV6-2 or TRBV6-3 to TRBJ2-5; no firm D call. The CDR3 extends over 11 amino acids. Germline values: CDR1 MNHEY, CDR2 SVGEGT. CDR3 residues: CAGSYVETQYF. The CDR3 nucleotides read TGTGCCGGCAGTTACGTCGAGACCCAGTACTTC.

The rearrangement joins TRBV28 to TRBJ1-1, with TRBD1 as a possible D gene (5 bases). The CDR3 totals 14 residues. Germline CDR1 and CDR2: MDHEN and SYDVKM. The germline V and J ends were trimmed by 3 bases and 5 bases, with 13 bases remaining between them. This CDR3 is CASSLGTYPTEAFF. CDR3 nucleotide sequence: TGTGCCAGCAGTTTGGGGACGTACCCGACTGAAGCTTTCTTT.

This chain connects TRBV20-1 to TRBJ2-7; D possibly corresponds to TRBD1 (6 bases). The CDR3 extends over 12 amino acids. V was trimmed by 6 bases and J by 6 bases, leaving 15 bases between them. Germline V gene lookup returns CDR1 DFQATT and CDR2 SNEGSKA (reference sequence). CDR3 sequence reads: CSALWGPSEQYF. In nucleotides, the CDR3 is TGCAGTGCGTTGTGGGGGCCCAGCGAGCAGTACTTC.

This clonotype came up once. Since no conserved phenylalanine or tryptophan closes the CDR3, a read error is the likely cause. This sequence joins TRBV9 and TRBJ2-2; 13 positions agree with TRBD2. Germline CDR1 and CDR2: SGDLS and YYNGEE. The CDR3 runs to 18 residues. With V trimmed by 4 bases and J by 5 bases, 11 bases remained unmatched. The CDR3 sequence is CASSSGLAGAQGTGELFL. DNA for the CDR3: TGTGCCAGCAGCTCAGGACTAGCGGGGGCCCAGGGAACCGGGGAGCTGTTTTTG.

The CDR3 DNA reads TGTGCCAGCAGTTACTCAACAGCTAACTATGGCTACACCTTC. It encodes CASSYSTANYGYTF. The rearrangement uses TRBV6-5 and TRBJ1-2; no reliable D call. Germline V gene sequence: CDR1 MNHEY, CDR2 SVGAGI. V dropped 0 bases and J dropped 0 bases, with 5 bases sitting between them. The CDR3 has 14 amino acids.

The sample holds many counts of this clonotype. The gene calls are TRBV19 and TRBJ2-7; 11 positions agree with TRBD2. J gave up 5 bases and V 5 bases, and 11 bases lay outside the gene matches. Germline lookup yields CDR1 LNHDA and CDR2 SQIVND (reference sequence). There are 16 residues in the CDR3. The CDR3, as DNA: TGTGCCAGTAGTCCCCGGCTAGCGGGAGGCCAGAACGAGCAGTACTTC. It encodes CASSPRLAGGQNEQYF.

This clonotype was seen only a few times. The chain couples TRBV12-3 or TRBV12-4 to TRBJ1-2; 8 bases align to TRBD1. V trimming: 6 bases; J trimming: 8 bases; junction bases outside the gene matches: 11. The CDR3 is 14 amino acids. CDR3 region: CASRLDREHDGYTF. The CDR3, as DNA: TGTGCCAGCAGATTGGACAGGGAGCATGACGGCTACACCTTC.

The V and J genes are TRBV29-1 and TRBJ1-1; no definite D call. This CDR3 is 13 amino acids long. CDR1 and CDR2 (germline): SQVTM, ANQGSEA. Trimming removed 3 bases from V and 0 bases from J, with 8 bases in between. CDR3 bases: TGCAGCGTTGAGGGGAGCATGAACACTGAAGCTTTCTTT. Amino acids: CSVEGSMNTEAFF.